The present T cell receptor beta chain was sequenced within a study of human T cells and chemical hapten exposure. The overall study: Patch tests of 0.01% DPC on the upper back were read at 6 days. Study-level points and caveats: Expanded TCR counts at PT1 went up together with patch test score, a positive correlation. As the donors had alopecia, their immune response may differ from healthy people's.

Only a few counts were recorded for this clonotype. Its antigen is as yet unknown. V shed 5 bases and J shed 4 bases, with 10 bases lying between them. CDR1 is DFQATT, CDR2 SNEGSKA, per germline (reference sequence). CDR3 length: 12 residues. This sample's time point: patch test 2, 6 weeks after DPC sensitization. Treatment given: therapeutic diphenylcyclopropenone sensitization with weekly scalp DPC. The starting material, unfractionated whole blood, was used for total RNA extraction. Via MiXCR, TCRdb re-called the RACE reads, giving one row per CDR3 protein. The table includes some 89,000 distinct CDR3 sequences, 10% to 13% detected once.

Sequenced here: whole blood, sampled in connection with sensitization to the hapten diphenylcyclopropenone (DPC). This chain connects TRBV20-1 to TRBJ2-3, with D unresolved. This clonotype originated in a woman younger than 45 with alopecia areata. Some clones in this sample may be carry-over from other donors' samples. CDR3 DNA sequence: TGCAGTGCTCCGGACCAGCCAGATACGCAGTATTTT. It is translated as CSAPDQPDTQYF.